The 14 T cell receptor beta chains below all came from one sample that was sequenced in a study of blood T cell repertoires in COVID-19. TCRdb's copy holds only in-frame clones and misses some; the assay was immunoSEQ multiplex PCR. The repertoire has some 250,000 clones, approximately 80% of them found once; the top ten carry roughly 7.4%. The sample consisted of peripheral blood. These receptor sequences come from an elderly woman with COVID-19, enrolled during active disease.

The chain uses TRBV5-1 and TRBJ2-1, with 7 bases fitting TRBD2. V was pared by 1 base and J by 0 bases, with 4 bases of the junction left unmatched. Germline loops: CDR1 SGHRS, CDR2 YFSETQ. This CDR3 spans 16 amino acids. The CDR3 DNA reads TGCGCCAGCAGCTTGTCCGGGGGGAGCTCCTACAATGAGCAGTTCTTC. Amino acids: CASSLSGGSSYNEQFF.

The chain has TRBV28 and TRBJ1-2; the D gene is possibly TRBD1 (5 bases). Germline assignment: CDR1 MDHEN and CDR2 SYDVKM. CDR3 length: 17 amino acids. Trimming left V 5 bases short and J 3 bases short, with 22 bases between. CDR3 in amino acids: CASSPASGQGSDYGYTF. The CDR3 coding sequence is TGTGCCAGCAGTCCGGCGTCCGGGCAGGGTTCGGACTATGGCTACACCTTC.

CDR3 DNA: TGTGCCATCAGTGAGCGAAGGGGAAAGACCTATGGCTACACCTTC. Translating it yields CAISERRGKTYGYTF. The V gene is TRBV10-3, the J gene TRBJ1-2, with a possible D match to TRBD1 (5 bases). V was shortened by 2 bases and J by 4 bases, with 14 bases between the two germline ends. Germline values: CDR1 ENHRY, CDR2 SYGVKD. The CDR3 covers 15 residues.

The DNA for the CDR3 is TGTGCCAGCAGTTCGCGGGACAGGCTTAATGAAAAACTGTTTTTT. As protein: CASSSRDRLNEKLFF. The V call is TRBV28, the J call TRBJ1-4; 8 nucleotides line up with TRBD1. Looked up from germline, CDR1 is MDHEN and CDR2 is SYDVKM. CDR3 length: 15 residues. V trimming: 4 bases; J trimming: 4 bases; junction bases outside the gene matches: 5.

This clone was detected a few times. The CDR3 sequence is CASSPLTGSNYGYTF. Here the CDR3 DNA reads TGTGCCAGCAGCCCCCTGACAGGGTCTAACTATGGCTACACCTTC. V gene TRBV5-4 combines with J gene TRBJ1-2, with 7 positions matching TRBD1. The V segment lost 4 bases and the J segment 0 bases; nucleotides outside the gene matches: 6. The CDR3 loop spans 15 amino acids. Germline-derived CDR1 and CDR2 are SGHNT and YYREEE (reference sequence).

The rearrangement joins TRBV29-1 to TRBJ2-3; the match to TRBD1 covers 12 bases. V dropped 5 bases and J dropped 6; count of bases not matched to a gene: 15. CDR3 size: 17 residues. Germline V gene lookup returns CDR1 SQVTM and CDR2 ANQGSEA. The CDR3 region has the DNA TGCAGCGTTCCTTCCAGGGGTAGGGACAGGGGGCTCGATACGCAGTATTTT. Encoded protein: CSVPSRGRDRGLDTQYF.

This chain connects TRBV6-2 or TRBV6-3 to TRBJ2-6, with 7 bases identical to TRBD2. The trim removed 6 bases at V and 1 base at J, leaving 6 bases unmatched. The CDR3 covers 16 residues. The germline gives CDR1 MNHEY, CDR2 SVGEGT. Here the CDR3 reads CASSPREGSGANVLTF. CDR3 in DNA: TGTGCCAGCAGCCCTAGGGAGGGGTCTGGGGCCAACGTCCTGACTTTC.

The chain has TRBV6-5 and TRBJ1-2; D is unclear. V lost 6 bases and J lost 10, with 24 bases in between. The CDR3 runs 15 residues. CDR1 and CDR2 (germline): MNHEY, SVGAGI. The CDR3 region is CASSRQAEISMDYTF. CDR3 in DNA: TGTGCCAGCAGCCGACAAGCGGAAATTTCTATGGACTACACCTTC.

This CDR3 reads CSAPQVDTQYF. CDR3 coding DNA: TGCAGTGCTCCCCAGGTAGATACGCAGTATTTT. The rearrangement links TRBV20-1 to TRBJ2-3, with unresolved D. Trimming left V 5 bases short and J 5 bases short, with 8 bases between. Germline CDR1 and CDR2: DFQATT and SNEGSKA (reference sequence). The CDR3 has 11 amino acids.

DNA of the CDR3: TGTGCCAGCAGTTCTACAGGGCTGAACACTGAAGCTTTCTTT. Translated, it gives CASSSTGLNTEAFF. The chain recombines TRBV2 with TRBJ1-1; a possible D gene is TRBD1 (6 bases). CDR3 length: 14 residues. CDR1 SNHLY and CDR2 FYNNEI come from the germline V gene. V lost 5 bases to trimming and J lost 0 bases, with 10 bases between them.

This chain links TRBV6-1 with TRBJ2-7; 9 nucleotides agree with TRBD2. There are 18 residues in the CDR3. With V trimmed by 4 bases and J by 3 bases, 16 bases remained unmatched. CDR1 and CDR2 from the germline V gene are MNHNS and SASEGT. The CDR3 nucleotides are TGTGCCAGCAGTGCCGGTTATGTACAGGGCGGGAGGGGCTACGAGCAGTACTTC. The encoded protein is CASSAGYVQGGRGYEQYF.

This clone was observed a few times. This chain joins TRBV30 and TRBJ1-5; the D gene is possibly TRBD1 (5 bases). V shed 0 bases and J shed 6 bases, with 15 bases lying between them. Per the germline V gene, CDR1 is GTSNPN and CDR2 is SVGIG (reference sequence). CDR3 length equals 15 residues. The CDR3: CAWSVRAGIRQPQHF. The CDR3 DNA is TGTGCCTGGAGTGTTCGGGCAGGGATTCGTCAGCCCCAGCATTTT.

V and J are TRBV18 and TRBJ1-1; 8 bases are shared with TRBD1. CDR1 and CDR2 from the germline V gene are KGHSH and LQKENI. This CDR3 is built from 13 residues. V shed 3 bases and J 5 bases; nucleotides not matched to a gene: 2. CDR3 protein: CASSPRQGTEAFF. The DNA of the CDR3 is TGTGCCAGCTCACCTCGACAGGGGACTGAAGCTTTCTTT. Full variable domain (rest looked up from reference TRBV18 and TRBJ1-1): NAGVMQNPRHLVRRRGQEARLRCSPMKGHSHVYWYRQLPEEGLKFMVYLQKENIIDESGMPKERFSAEFPKEGPSILRIQQVVRGDSAAYFCASSPRQGTEAFFGQGTRLTVV.

This clone came up a few times. The chain recombines TRBV18 with TRBJ1-5; 7 bases fit TRBD1. This CDR3 comprises 19 residues. Germline CDR1 reads KGHSH; CDR2 reads LQKENI. J gave up 0 bases and V 1 base, and 12 bases lay outside the gene matches. The DNA for the CDR3 is TGTGCCAGCTCACCACAAAAGGGACAGAACCGTGATAGCAATCAGCCCCAGCATTTT. This encodes CASSPQKGQNRDSNQPQHF.